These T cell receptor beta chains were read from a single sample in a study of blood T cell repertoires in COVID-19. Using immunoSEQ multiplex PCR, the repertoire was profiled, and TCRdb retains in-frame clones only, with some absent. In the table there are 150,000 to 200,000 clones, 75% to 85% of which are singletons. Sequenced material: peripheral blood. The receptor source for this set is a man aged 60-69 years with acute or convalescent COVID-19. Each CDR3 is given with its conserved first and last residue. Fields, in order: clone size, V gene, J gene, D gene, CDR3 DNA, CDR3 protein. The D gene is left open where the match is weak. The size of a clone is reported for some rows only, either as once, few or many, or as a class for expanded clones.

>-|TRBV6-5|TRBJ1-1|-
TGTGCCAGCAGTATCGGGAAGGGCACTGAAGCTTTCTTT
CASSIGKGTEAFF
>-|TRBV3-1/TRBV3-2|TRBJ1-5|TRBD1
TGTGCCAGCAGCCAATCGACCGCAGGGGGAAATCAGCCCCAGCATTTT
CASSQSTAGGNQPQHF
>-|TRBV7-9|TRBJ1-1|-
TGTGCCAGCAGCTTAGAAGGGTACAGGGAAGCTTTCTTT
CASSLEGYREAFF
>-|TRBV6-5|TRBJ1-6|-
TGTGCCAGCAGTTATAACAGAAATTCACCCCTCCACTTT
CASSYNRNSPLHF
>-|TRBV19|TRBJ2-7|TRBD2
TGTGCCAGTAGTATGAGCACTAGCGGGACCTACGAGCAGTACTTC
CASSMSTSGTYEQYF
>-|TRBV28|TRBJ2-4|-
TGTGCCAGCAGTCCGCAACGTCAGGGACTAGCCAAAAACATTCAGTACTTC
CASSPQRQGLAKNIQYF
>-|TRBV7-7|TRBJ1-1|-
TGTGCTAGCAGCTTAGGGGCTCGACAAGGTTATAACACTGAAGCTTTCTTT
CASSLGARQGYNTEAFF
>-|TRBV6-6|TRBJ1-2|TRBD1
TGTGCCAGCAGTCAGGGGGCGCGGTCCTATGGCTACACCTTC
CASSQGARSYGYTF
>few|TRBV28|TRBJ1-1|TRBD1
TGTGCCAGCATCTCGGGACAGGGGGTCACTGAAGCTTTCTTT
CASISGQGVTEAFF
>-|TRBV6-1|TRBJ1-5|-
TGTGCCAGCAGTGAAGTAGTTATGGGGCCGCCCCAGCATTTT
CASSEVVMGPPQHF
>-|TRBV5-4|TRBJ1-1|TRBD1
TGTGCCAGCAGCCCCCGACAGGGGATGAACACTGAAGCTTTCTTT
CASSPRQGMNTEAFF
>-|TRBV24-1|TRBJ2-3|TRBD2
TGTGCCACCAGTGACCCCGGGACTAGCAAAGATACGCAGTATTTT
CATSDPGTSKDTQYF
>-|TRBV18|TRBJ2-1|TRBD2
TGTGCCAGCTCACCGCAGGGACTAGCGGGACCCAATGAGCAGTTCTTC
CASSPQGLAGPNEQFF
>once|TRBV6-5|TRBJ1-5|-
TGTGCCAGCAGGGCCGACGGGTTTAGGCCCCAGCATTTT
CASRADGFRPQHF
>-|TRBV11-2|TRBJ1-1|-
TGTGCCAGCAGCTTAGGATATAGCTCTGAAGCTTTCTTT
CASSLGYSSEAFF
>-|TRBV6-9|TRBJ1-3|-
TGTGCCAGCATTTGTCGAACAGCCGGAAACACCATATATTTT
CASICRTAGNTIYF
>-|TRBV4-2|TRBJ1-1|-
TGTGCCAGCAGCAAAGACGCGGGGAACACTGAAGCTTTCTTT
CASSKDAGNTEAFF
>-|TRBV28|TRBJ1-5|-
TGTGCCAGCAGCCCCCCTAAGGCGGCGGCAGGGGCCCAGCATTTT
CASSPPKAAAGAQHF
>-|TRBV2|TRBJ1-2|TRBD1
TGTGCCAGCACGTCATCAGGGGGCAATTTATTCGGCGGCTACACCTTC
CASTSSGGNLFGGYTF
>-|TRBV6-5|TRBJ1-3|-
TGTGCCAGCAGTTACTCGAAACAGCCCTCTGGAAACACCATATATTTT
CASSYSKQPSGNTIYF
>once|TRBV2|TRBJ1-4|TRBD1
TGTGCCAGCAGTGACGGACAGGGGGCGAGCGAAAAACTGTTTTTT
CASSDGQGASEKLFF
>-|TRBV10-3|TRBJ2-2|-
TGTGCCACCATGCCCCACTACGCGATAAACACCGGGGAGCTGTTTTTT
CATMPHYAINTGELFF
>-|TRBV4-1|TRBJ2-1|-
TGCGCCAGCAGCCAAGTGGGGAGTGGGAAGTTCTTC
CASSQVGSGKFF
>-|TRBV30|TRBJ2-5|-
TGTGCCTGGAGTGTCCAGAACCTCCAAGAGACCCAGTACTTC
CAWSVQNLQETQYF
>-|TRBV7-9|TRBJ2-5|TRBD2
TGTGCCAGCAGCTTAGAAGCCTTGGTGGGACTAGGGGAGACCCAGTACTTC
CASSLEALVGLGETQYF
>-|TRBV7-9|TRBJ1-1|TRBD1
TGTGCCAGCAGATCCGGGACAGGAGAAATCAGCGATCAAGCTTTCTTT
CASRSGTGEISDQAFF
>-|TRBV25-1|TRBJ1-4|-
TGTGCCAGCAGTAGTTTGGAGGCAGGGGCTAATGAAAAACTGTTTTTT
CASSSLEAGANEKLFF
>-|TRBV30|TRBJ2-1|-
TGTGCCTGGAGTGAGATGGATACTACCTACAATGAGCAGTTCTTC
CAWSEMDTTYNEQFF
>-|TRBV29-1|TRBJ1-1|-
TGCAGCGTTGAGGTCAGCGCGAACACTGAAGCTTTCTTT
CSVEVSANTEAFF
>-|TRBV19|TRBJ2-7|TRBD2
TGTGCCAGTAGTCCCGGACTAGCGGGGTTGTACGAGCAGTACTTC
CASSPGLAGLYEQYF
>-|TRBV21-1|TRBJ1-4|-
TGTGCCAGCAGCAAAGGAGGTCAGTGTAGAAATGAAAAACTGTTTTTT
CASSKGGQCRNEKLFF
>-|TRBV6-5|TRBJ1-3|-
TGTGCCAGCAGCCCCCTCCGGGATGGAGGAAACACCATATATTTT
CASSPLRDGGNTIYF
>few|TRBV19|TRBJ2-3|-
TGTGCCAGTAGTCCTCGCGGACAGCCAGATACGCAGTATTTT
CASSPRGQPDTQYF
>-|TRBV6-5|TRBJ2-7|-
TGTGCCAGCACAACAACAGGGTTCGAGCAGTACTTC
CASTTTGFEQYF
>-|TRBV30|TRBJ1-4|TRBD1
TGTGCCTGGAGTCCCACGCGGACAGGGATGGTTGAAAAACTGTTTTTT
CAWSPTRTGMVEKLFF
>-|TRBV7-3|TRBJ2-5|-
TGTGCCAGCAGTGGACACCCCCAAGAGACCCAGTACTTC
CASSGHPQETQYF
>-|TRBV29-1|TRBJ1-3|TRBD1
TGCAGCGTTGAAGAAGGGTTGGACAGGAGGAACACCATATATTTT
CSVEEGLDRRNTIYF